A single sample is the source of the 4 T cell receptor beta chains below, sequenced in a study of regulatory T cells in long-lasting Graves disease. CDR3 regions were amplified by Arm-PCR using iRepertoire HTBI primers to build TCR beta libraries. TCRdb re-called the multiplex PCR reads with MiXCR, one entry per CDR3 protein. The top ten hold more than 10% of the sample, which has 550,000 to 650,000 distinct CDR3 sequences, around 15% seen once. Time point defined: newly diagnosed GD, antithyroid drugs for less than 3 months. Making the TCR library involved RNA that had been extracted from PBMCs. Another study also made use of these data, one on T cells in Graves' hyperthyroidism and ophthalmopathy.

The sequenced sample was peripheral blood mononuclear cells (PBMCs), obtained at new diagnosis, from a patient treated with antithyroid drugs. All receptors derive from a man in his late teens or twenties with Graves disease.

In its sample, this clonotype was seen many times. This rearrangement joins TRBV7-8 to TRBJ2-2, with 11 bases matching TRBD2. This CDR3 region has 17 residues. CDR1 is SGHVS and CDR2 is FQNEAQ in the germline V gene. After removal of 1 base from V and 0 bases from J, the junction contained 1 base not matched to a gene. The CDR3 region has the DNA TGTGCCAGCAGCTTAGTAGCGGGAGGGTCGAACACCGGGGAGCTGTTTTTT. It is translated as CASSLVAGGSNTGELFF.

In this sample, this clonotype turned up many times. This sequence joins TRBV11-2 and TRBJ2-7, with 7 bases fitting TRBD2. The CDR3 totals 16 residues. After removal of 1 base from V and 4 bases from J, the junction contained 10 bases not matched to a gene. Germline loops: CDR1 SGHAT, CDR2 FQNNGV. The DNA of the CDR3 is TGTGCCAGCAGCTTAGGGCTGGCGGGAGCCGTTTACGAGCAGTACTTC. It specifies CASSLGLAGAVYEQYF.

This clonotype was seen a handful of times. The chain couples TRBV19 to TRBJ2-7; unclear D gene. The germline gives CDR1 LNHDA, CDR2 SQIVND (reference sequence). This CDR3 region has 13 residues. V shed 5 bases and J shed 4 bases, with 12 bases lying between them. The CDR3 coding sequence is TGTGCCAGTAGTGCCAAGCCCCAATACGAGCAGTACTTC. This encodes CASSAKPQYEQYF.

This clonotype has only one observation. CDR3 region: CASTPYVGEGNTIYF. The DNA of the CDR3 is TGTGCCAGTACCCCTTACGTAGGGGAGGGAAACACCATATATTTT. The V gene is TRBV19, the J gene TRBJ1-3; a possible D gene is TRBD1 (5 bases). Germline V lookup: CDR1 LNHDA, CDR2 SQIVND (reference sequence). This CDR3 is built from 15 residues. The V gene lost 7 bases and the J gene lost 4 bases, with 17 bases spanning the gap.